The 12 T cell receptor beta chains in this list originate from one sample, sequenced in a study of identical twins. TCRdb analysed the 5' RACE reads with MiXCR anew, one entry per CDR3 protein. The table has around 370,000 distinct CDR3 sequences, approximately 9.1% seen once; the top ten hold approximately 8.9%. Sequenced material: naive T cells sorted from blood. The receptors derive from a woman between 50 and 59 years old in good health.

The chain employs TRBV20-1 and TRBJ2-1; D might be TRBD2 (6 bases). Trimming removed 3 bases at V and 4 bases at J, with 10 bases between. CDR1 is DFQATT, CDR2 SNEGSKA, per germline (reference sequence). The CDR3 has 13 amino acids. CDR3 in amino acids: CSASGSTYNEQFF. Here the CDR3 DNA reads TGCAGTGCTAGCGGGAGTACATACAATGAGCAGTTCTTC.

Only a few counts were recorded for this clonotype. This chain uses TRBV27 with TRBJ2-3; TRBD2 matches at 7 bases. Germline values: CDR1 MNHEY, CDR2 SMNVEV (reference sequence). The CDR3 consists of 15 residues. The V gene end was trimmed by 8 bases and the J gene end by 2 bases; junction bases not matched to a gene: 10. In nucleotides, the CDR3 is TGTGCCAGCTGCTTGGCTAGCGGAATCACAGATACGCAGTATTTT. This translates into CASCLASGITDTQYF.

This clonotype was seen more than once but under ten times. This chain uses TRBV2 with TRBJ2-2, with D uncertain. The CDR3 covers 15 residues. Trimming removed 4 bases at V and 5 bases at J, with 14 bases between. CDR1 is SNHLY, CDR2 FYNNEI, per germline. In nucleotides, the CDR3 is TGTGCCAGCAGTGGTTCGGCGGTGCGTACCGGGGAGCTGTTTTTT. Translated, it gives CASSGSAVRTGELFF.

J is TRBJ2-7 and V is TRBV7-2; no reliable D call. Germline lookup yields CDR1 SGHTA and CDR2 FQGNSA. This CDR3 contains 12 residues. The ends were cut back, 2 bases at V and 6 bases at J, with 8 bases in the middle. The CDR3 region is CASSLSLSEQYF. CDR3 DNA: TGTGCCAGCAGCTTATCCCTCAGCGAGCAGTACTTC. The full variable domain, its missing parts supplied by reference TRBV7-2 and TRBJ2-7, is GAGVSQSPSNKVTEKGKDVELRCDPISGHTALYWYRQSLGQGLEFLIYFQGNSAPDKSGLPSDRFSAERTGGSVSTLTIQRTQQEDSAVYLCASSLSLSEQYFGPGTRLTVT.

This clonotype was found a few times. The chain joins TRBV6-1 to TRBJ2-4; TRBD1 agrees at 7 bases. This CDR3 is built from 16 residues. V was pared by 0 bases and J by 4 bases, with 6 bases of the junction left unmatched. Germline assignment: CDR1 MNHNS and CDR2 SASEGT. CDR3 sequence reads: CASSEALGQVKNIQYF. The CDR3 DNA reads TGTGCCAGCAGTGAAGCGCTAGGACAGGTGAAAAACATTCAGTACTTC.

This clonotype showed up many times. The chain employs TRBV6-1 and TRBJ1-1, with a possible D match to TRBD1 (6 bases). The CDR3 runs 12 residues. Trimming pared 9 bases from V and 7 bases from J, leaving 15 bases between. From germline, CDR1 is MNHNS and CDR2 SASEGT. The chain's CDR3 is CASRTGTIEAFF. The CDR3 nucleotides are TGTGCCAGTCGTACAGGGACTATTGAAGCTTTCTTT.

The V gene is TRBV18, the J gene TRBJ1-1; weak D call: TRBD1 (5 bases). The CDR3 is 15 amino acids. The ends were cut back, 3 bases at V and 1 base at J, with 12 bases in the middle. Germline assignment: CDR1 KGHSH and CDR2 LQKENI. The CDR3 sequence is CASSPSRQQNTEAFF. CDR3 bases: TGTGCCAGCTCACCTTCTCGACAGCAGAACACTGAAGCTTTCTTT.

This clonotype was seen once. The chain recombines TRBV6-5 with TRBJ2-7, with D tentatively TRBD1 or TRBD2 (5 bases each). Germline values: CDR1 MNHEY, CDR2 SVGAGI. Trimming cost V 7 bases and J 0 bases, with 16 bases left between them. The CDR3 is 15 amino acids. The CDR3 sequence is CASTPSGTSSYEQYF. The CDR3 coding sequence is TGTGCCAGCACCCCGTCCGGGACCTCCTCCTACGAGCAGTACTTC.

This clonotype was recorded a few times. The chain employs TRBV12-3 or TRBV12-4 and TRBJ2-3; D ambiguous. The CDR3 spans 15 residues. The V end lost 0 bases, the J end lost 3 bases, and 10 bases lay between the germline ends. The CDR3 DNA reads TGTGCCAGCAGTTTAGCCCGGCCGCGAACAGATACGCAGTATTTT. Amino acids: CASSLARPRTDTQYF.

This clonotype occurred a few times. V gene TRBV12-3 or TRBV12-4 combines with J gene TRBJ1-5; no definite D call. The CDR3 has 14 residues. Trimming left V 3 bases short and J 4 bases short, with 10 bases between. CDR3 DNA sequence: TGTGCCAGCAGTTTTCGGAGCCAAAATCAGCCCCAGCATTTT. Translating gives CASSFRSQNQPQHF.

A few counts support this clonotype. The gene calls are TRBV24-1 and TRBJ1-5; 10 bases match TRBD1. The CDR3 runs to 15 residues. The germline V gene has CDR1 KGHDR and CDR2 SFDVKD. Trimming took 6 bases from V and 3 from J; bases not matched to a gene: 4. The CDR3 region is CATSKGQGFNQPQHF. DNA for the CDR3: TGTGCCACCAGTAAGGGACAGGGGTTCAATCAGCCCCAGCATTTT.

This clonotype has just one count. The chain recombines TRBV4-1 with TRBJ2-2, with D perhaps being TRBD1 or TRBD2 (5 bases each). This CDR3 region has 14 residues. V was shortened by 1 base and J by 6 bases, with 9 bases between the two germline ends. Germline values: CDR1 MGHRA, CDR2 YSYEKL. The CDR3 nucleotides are TGCGCCAGCAGCCAAGGACAGCGGTCCGGGGAGCTGTTTTTT. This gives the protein CASSQGQRSGELFF.